The 11 T cell receptor delta chains below were found in one sample sequenced in a study of Vδ1+ human thymocytes. No antigen has been identified for these receptors. Sequences come from RNA converted to cDNA by reverse transcription. Multiplex PCR used pooled V-gene forward primers and a constant-region reverse primer to amplify CDR3s. TCRdb redid the clone calls on the multiplex PCR reads with CATT. The sample lists more than 45,000 delta-chain clones, about 14% occurring once. General observations from the study: Thymic TRG and TRD repertoires appeared highly polyclonal, with Gaussian CDR3 length distributions.

Sequenced material: Vdelta1+ gamma-delta thymocytes from the thymus. Documented subset: FACS-sorted CD3+ TCRalphabeta- TCRVdelta1+ TCRVdelta2- thymocytes. The receptors were gathered from a girl less than two years old who had congenital heart surgery.

The rearrangement joins TRDV1 to TRDJ1; D might be TRDD3 (6 bases). The germline V gene encodes CDR1 TSWWSYY and CDR2 QGS. This CDR3 spans 17 amino acids. Between the trimmed V and J ends, which lost 5 bases and 1 base, there was a span of 20 bases. CDR3 protein: CALGPPLRGTCTDKLIF. The CDR3 DNA reads TGTGCTCTTGGGCCACCCCTTCGGGGGACCTGCACCGATAAACTCATCTTT.

This clone occurred a few times. The chain links TRDV1 to TRDJ1; 10 bases are shared with TRDD3. V lost 1 base and J lost 3; bases outside the gene matches: 17. The CDR3 length is 20 residues. Germline values: CDR1 TSWWSYY, CDR2 QGS. Here the CDR3 reads CALGERAARNGGYSADKLIF. DNA of the CDR3: TGTGCTCTTGGGGAACGAGCAGCTCGAAATGGGGGATACTCGGCCGATAAACTCATCTTT.

The V and J genes are TRDV1 and TRDJ1; 10 positions match TRDD3. The CDR3 is 22 amino acids. Germline V gene data show CDR1 as TSWWSYY and CDR2 as QGS. Trimming took 0 bases from V and 8 from J; bases not matched to a gene: 27. In DNA form, the CDR3 reads TGTGCTCTTGGGGAACTTCATCCCTTTACGGCTGGACGTGGGGGATACCCTACCAAACTCATCTTT. It specifies CALGELHPFTAGRGGYPTKLIF.

In this sample, this clone turned up a few times. The rearrangement uses TRDV1 and TRDJ1; D is undetermined. V shed 5 bases and J shed 7 bases, with 14 bases lying between them. Per germline, CDR1 TSWWSYY and CDR2 QGS. This CDR3 spans 13 amino acids. CDR3 coding DNA: TGTGCTCTTGGGACACAGTTGGCCGGTAAACTCATCTTT. It is translated as CALGTQLAGKLIF.

V is TRDV1 and J is TRDJ1, with D possibly matching TRDD3 (6 bases). The V end was cut by 2 bases, the J end by 9 bases, with 34 bases between. This CDR3 has 20 residues. Germline V gene data show CDR1 as TSWWSYY and CDR2 as QGS. CDR3 sequence: CALGELGLGWPRRGNEELIF. CDR3 in DNA: TGTGCTCTTGGGGAATTAGGCCTCGGGTGGCCTCGCCGGGGGAATGAGGAACTCATCTTT.

This clone was detected many times. The chain is built from TRDV2 and TRDJ1, with D possibly TRDD2 on 6 matching bases. Germline V gene sequence: CDR1 GEAIGNYY, CDR2 EKD. CDR3 length: 15 residues. V lost 7 bases, J lost 3 bases, and 20 bases lay in between. The CDR3 DNA follows: TGTGCCTGGATTCCTAGAAGCTTGAGGGCCGATAAACTCATCTTT. Protein sequence: CAWIPRSLRADKLIF.

The genes are TRDV1 and TRDJ1, with 12 bases identical to TRDD3. CDR1 is TSWWSYY and CDR2 is QGS in the germline V gene. Germline trimming cut 4 bases from V and 1 base from J; bases unmatched to any gene: 28. This CDR3 comprises 24 residues. This CDR3 is CALGANLPTGVLGDTHDCTDKLIF. In DNA form, the CDR3 reads TGTGCTCTTGGGGCTAACCTTCCTACGGGCGTACTGGGGGATACCCATGACTGCACCGATAAACTCATCTTT.

The chain carries TRDV1 and TRDJ1, with 12 bases fitting TRDD3. Germline V gene lookup returns CDR1 TSWWSYY and CDR2 QGS. CDR3 length: 18 residues. After removal of 11 bases from V and 0 bases from J, the junction contained 16 bases not matched to a gene. The CDR3 loop is CATWGYWGILVHTDKLIF. The CDR3 region has the DNA TGTGCTACCTGGGGATACTGGGGGATACTTGTTCACACCGATAAACTCATCTTT.

This sequence joins TRDV1 and TRDJ1; TRDD3 matches at 8 bases. Unmatched junction bases numbered 25, after V lost 3 bases and J lost 7 bases. The CDR3 sequence is 20 residues long. Germline CDR1 reads TSWWSYY; CDR2 reads QGS. CDR3 residues: CALGEVRSVPGDSPRGKLIF. As DNA, the CDR3 is TGTGCTCTTGGGGAGGTTCGTTCCGTTCCGGGGGATAGTCCAAGGGGTAAACTCATCTTT.

The chain combines TRDV1 with TRDJ1, with D unclear. The germline CDR1 and CDR2 sequences are TSWWSYY and QGS. The V end lost 3 bases, the J end lost 4 bases, and 15 bases lay between the germline ends. CDR3 size: 15 residues. The CDR3 nucleotides read TGTGCTCTTGGGGACGCCGACACTTATAACGATAAACTCATCTTT. It translates to CALGDADTYNDKLIF.

The chain uses TRDV2 and TRDJ3; 8 bases line up with TRDD3. The CDR3 covers 18 residues. In germline, CDR1 is GEAIGNYY, CDR2 EKD. V lost 1 base and J lost 2; bases outside the gene matches: 6. The CDR3 nucleotides read TGTGCCTGTGACACTAGGGGATACATCGCCTGGGACACCCGACAGATGTTTTTC. It is translated as CACDTRGYIAWDTRQMFF.